This T cell receptor beta chain stems from a study of shared clonotypes between healthy human individuals. On this clone itself: Its antigen remains unknown.

Germline V gives CDR1 SGHRS, CDR2 YFSETQ. This CDR3 has 19 amino acids. V lost 1 base and J 0 bases, leaving 19 bases between the germline ends. Here immunoSEQ multiplex PCR was the method, and the copy in TCRdb shows in-frame clones only, minus some. The sample has some 1.5 million clones; roughly 96% are singletons. Study outcomes and limitations: Sampling was confined to blood; repertoires within tissues likely differ. Sharing of clonotypes among donors was expected to vary with sequencing depth. In contrast to clonotypes shared by all four donors, non-shared clonotypes had lower generation probabilities.

Input material: naive CD4+ T cells sorted from blood. Sample subset: CD45RA+ positively selected. The gene calls are TRBV5-1 and TRBJ2-2; D is possibly TRBD1 (7 bases). This receptor was taken from a young man in good health. In nucleotides, the CDR3 is TGCGCCAGCAGCTTGACAGGGGTACGGGCGGGATCGAACACCGGGGAGCTGTTTTTT. Translated: CASSLTGVRAGSNTGELFF.